The 14 T cell receptor beta chains in this list originate from one sample, sequenced in a study of T cell repertoires in cytomegalovirus infection. For these TCRs, the target antigens are not known. TCRdb recomputed calls from the reads with MiXCR, one row per CDR3 protein. The data show about 830,000 distinct CDR3 sequences, with approximately 30% seen just once and around an eighth held by the top ten. Specimen: cultured CD8+ T cells from PBMCs, collected from culture after CMV antigen stimulation. The receptors originated from a human donor in good health (CMV status not recorded). Some clones in this sample may be carry-over from other donors' samples.

The chain combines TRBV27 with TRBJ2-1, with 12 bases aligning to TRBD2. The length of the CDR3 is 15 residues. Germline loops: CDR1 MNHEY, CDR2 SMNVEV (reference sequence). J lost 7 bases, V lost 7 bases, and 8 bases had no gene match. As DNA, the CDR3 is TGTGCCAGCACCGCCCTAGCGGGGGGGCTAAATGAGCAGTTCTTC. Its translation: CASTALAGGLNEQFF.

The CDR3 sequence: CASSYSQSGNTIYF. As DNA, the CDR3 is TGTGCCAGCAGTTACTCTCAGTCTGGAAACACCATATATTTT. The chain employs TRBV6-5 and TRBJ1-3, with D uncertain. The CDR3 consists of 14 residues. Looked up from germline, CDR1 is MNHEY and CDR2 is SVGAGI. V was shortened by 0 bases and J by 1 base, with 4 bases between the two germline ends.

This clonotype was seen repeatedly, ten times or more. The rearrangement uses TRBV6-2 or TRBV6-3 and TRBJ2-6; D is uncertain. CDR1 and CDR2 from the germline V gene are MNHEY and SVGEGT. The CDR3 runs to 14 residues. The V end was cut by 5 bases, the J end by 2 bases, with 7 bases between. CDR3 in amino acids: CASSLLTGANVLTF. The CDR3 DNA reads TGTGCCAGCAGTCTTCTTACTGGGGCCAACGTCCTGACTTTC.

The chain is built from TRBV6-5 and TRBJ2-7, with D possibly being TRBD1 (6 bases). The CDR3 consists of 18 residues. V was cut by 1 base and J by 5 bases, with 24 bases left in between. Germline assignment: CDR1 MNHEY and CDR2 SVGAGI. CDR3 residues: CASSYFVPGARPENEQYF. The CDR3 nucleotides are TGTGCCAGCAGTTACTTTGTCCCAGGGGCCCGTCCCGAAAACGAGCAGTACTTC.

This clonotype has only a few counts. The chain links TRBV5-6 to TRBJ2-7; 8 bases are shared with TRBD1. This CDR3 spans 14 amino acids. V was clipped by 0 bases and J by 3 bases; unmatched bases: 2. Germline assignment: CDR1 SGHDT and CDR2 YYEEEE. The CDR3 is CASSLGTGFYEQYV. The CDR3 bases are TGTGCCAGCAGCTTGGGGACAGGGTTCTACGAGCAGTACGTC.

The genes are TRBV6-1 and TRBJ2-7; D remains unclear. Per germline, CDR1 MNHNS and CDR2 SASEGT. V lost 3 bases and J lost 3, with 12 bases in between. The CDR3 consists of 14 residues. CDR3 sequence (DNA): TGTGCCAGCAGTGATCTAATTAGGGACTACGAGCAGTACGTC. Translating it yields CASSDLIRDYEQYV.

This clonotype was seen a handful of times. J is TRBJ2-2 and V is TRBV7-9; D might be TRBD2 (5 bases). The CDR3 runs to 12 residues. Germline V gene lookup returns CDR1 SEHNR and CDR2 FQNEAQ (reference sequence). Trimming took 8 bases from V and 4 from J, leaving 8 bases between them. This CDR3 is CASDGSTGELFF. In DNA form, the CDR3 reads TGTGCCAGCGATGGGAGCACCGGGGAGCTGTTTTTT.

J is TRBJ1-1 and V is TRBV29-1; possible D gene TRBD1, 5 bases. The CDR3 consists of 13 residues. The germline V and J ends were trimmed by 6 bases and 4 bases, with 15 bases remaining between them. Germline-derived CDR1 and CDR2 are SQVTM and ANQGSEA. The CDR3 region is CSVSWGSGTEAFF. The CDR3 nucleotides are TGCAGCGTCTCTTGGGGGTCGGGCACTGAAGCTTTCTTT.

This clonotype was seen a handful of times. The chain employs TRBV6-1 and TRBJ2-7; D could derive from TRBD1 or TRBD2 (6 bases each). V was clipped by 0 bases and J by 4 bases, with 10 bases between them. CDR1 is MNHNS and CDR2 is SASEGT in the germline V gene. This CDR3 region has 14 residues. Here the CDR3 reads CASSEARGGYEQYF. The CDR3 nucleotides read TGTGCCAGCAGTGAAGCCAGGGGAGGTTACGAGCAGTACTTC.

The rearrangement joins TRBV27 to TRBJ2-2; TRBD2 agrees at 7 bases. The CDR3 is made up of 14 amino acids. Germline CDR1 MNHEY, CDR2 SMNVEV (reference sequence). The V segment lost 10 bases and the J segment 5 bases; nucleotides outside the gene matches: 10. The CDR3 loop is CATWGGSWTGELFF. CDR3 in DNA: TGTGCCACCTGGGGGGGTTCGTGGACCGGGGAGCTGTTTTTT.

This rearrangement joins TRBV5-5 to TRBJ1-1; TRBD1 is a possible D gene (5 bases). Germline CDR1 SGHKS, CDR2 YYEKEE (reference sequence). Trimming stripped 0 bases from V and 7 bases from J, with 16 bases between. CDR3 size: 15 residues. This CDR3 reads CASSLVDRGDLEAFF. In DNA, the CDR3 is TGTGCCAGCAGCTTGGTTGATCGGGGGGACCTTGAAGCTTTCTTT.

The chain combines TRBV6-2 or TRBV6-3 with TRBJ2-2; 11 bases fit TRBD2. The ends lost 0 bases at V and 6 bases at J; junction bases unmatched: 6. Germline assignment: CDR1 MNHEY and CDR2 SVGEGT. This CDR3 contains 17 residues. The chain's CDR3 is CASSYSTSGETPGELFF. CDR3 DNA: TGTGCCAGCAGTTACTCGACTAGCGGGGAGACCCCCGGGGAGCTGTTTTTT.

This clonotype has a single count. This chain joins TRBV7-6 and TRBJ2-5; D is uncertain. Germline V CDR1 and CDR2: SGHVS, FNYEAQ. This CDR3 comprises 14 residues. V shed 5 bases and J shed 0 bases, with 10 bases lying between them. The CDR3 DNA sequence: TGTGCCAGCAGCGAAAAGACCGACCAAGAGACCCAGTACTTC. Translation: CASSEKTDQETQYF.

This clonotype was found a few times. The V call is TRBV5-1, the J call TRBJ1-1; TRBD1 matches 7 bases. The CDR3 extends over 17 amino acids. Trimming cost V 4 bases and J 0 bases; bases outside gene matches: 12. Germline V gives CDR1 SGHRS, CDR2 YFSETQ. Here the CDR3 DNA reads TGCGCCAGCAGCGATACCCCGGGACAGCTCATGAACACTGAAGCTTTCTTT. It is translated as CASSDTPGQLMNTEAFF.